This TCR beta chain is drawn from a study of early T cells in non-severe SARS-CoV-2 infection. Study in general: From unsorted whole blood, bulk RNA was sequenced, and the chains remained unpaired. General observations from the study: Comparison of clonotypes with VDJdb favored anti-spike CD8 responses while missing private and CD4 specificities.

Trimming pared 0 bases from V and 7 bases from J, leaving 10 bases between. The germline V gene encodes CDR1 SGHTA and CDR2 FQGNSA. This CDR3 comprises 14 residues. Each CDR3 protein is one row after TCRdb ran MiXCR on the 5' RACE reads. The table has 100,000 to 150,000 distinct CDR3 sequences, around 14% seen once. Concerning this clonotype: The target antigen is unknown.

This TCR came from an adult who was a healthcare worker with PCR-confirmed SARS-CoV-2 infection or an uninfected control (not recorded which). Sequencing was done on a sample of whole blood. The rearrangement links TRBV7-2 to TRBJ1-5, with D perhaps matching TRBD1 (5 bases). The CDR3 DNA reads as TGTGCCAGCAGCTTAGCCAGGGATGGGCAGCCCCAGCATTTT. The encoded protein is CASSLARDGQPQHF. Looking up the rest from reference TRBV7-2 and TRBJ1-5 gives the full variable domain: GAGVSQSPSNKVTEKGKDVELRCDPISGHTALYWYRQSLGQGLEFLIYFQGNSAPDKSGLPSDRFSAERTGGSVSTLTIQRTQQEDSAVYLCASSLARDGQPQHFGDGTRLSIL.